A selection of T cell receptor beta chains follows, all from one sample in a study of beta chain features in type 1 diabetes. Some clones are missing from TCRdb's copy, which holds only in-frame ones; the method was immunoSEQ multiplex PCR. This table holds hundreds of thousands of clones, over 11% found once. Sequencing was done on a sample of naive CD4+ T cells from blood. These receptors were obtained from a man younger than 35 with type 1 diabetes. Each CDR3 is given with its conserved first and last residue. A D gene is named only where the DNA matches it firmly. Size is omitted from some rows. Given values are once, few, many or a class for expanded clones.

v_gene: TRBV4-1; d_gene: TRBD1; abundance: few; j_gene: TRBJ2-7; CDR3nt: TGCGCCAGCAGAGGGACAGGGCGGTACGAGCAGTACTTC; CDR3aa: CASRGTGRYEQYF
v_gene: TRBV7-9; d_gene: TRBD1; abundance: -; j_gene: TRBJ1-2; CDR3nt: TGTGCCAGCAGCTTCCCGGGACAGGGGAACTATGGCTACACCTTC; CDR3aa: CASSFPGQGNYGYTF
v_gene: TRBV27; d_gene: -; abundance: -; j_gene: TRBJ1-2; CDR3nt: TGTGCCAGCAGTTCGGACTACAGGGTGTCTAACTATGGCTACACCTTC; CDR3aa: CASSSDYRVSNYGYTF
v_gene: TRBV30; d_gene: TRBD2; abundance: -; j_gene: TRBJ2-1; CDR3nt: TGTGCCTCCCCTAGCGGGAGGACGGGCAATGAGCAGTTCTTC; CDR3aa: CASPSGRTGNEQFF
v_gene: TRBV28; d_gene: -; abundance: few; j_gene: TRBJ1-3; CDR3nt: TGTGCCAGCAGCCCACGGGACCGCTACTCTGGAAACACCATATATTTT; CDR3aa: CASSPRDRYSGNTIYF
v_gene: TRBV10-3; d_gene: TRBD2; abundance: few; j_gene: TRBJ2-2; CDR3nt: TGTGCCATCAGTGGACAGCGGGATGGCGGGGAGCTGTTTTTT; CDR3aa: CAISGQRDGGELFF
v_gene: TRBV9; d_gene: TRBD2; abundance: -; j_gene: TRBJ2-1; CDR3nt: TGTGCCAGCACGCTAGCGGGAGGCGCCTACAATGAGCAGTTCTTC; CDR3aa: CASTLAGGAYNEQFF
v_gene: TRBV2; d_gene: TRBD2; abundance: few; j_gene: TRBJ2-1; CDR3nt: TGTGCCAGCAGAGTGGGACTAGCGGGAGCCAGGCAGTTCTTC; CDR3aa: CASRVGLAGARQFF
v_gene: TRBV9; d_gene: TRBD1; abundance: few; j_gene: TRBJ1-2; CDR3nt: TGTGCCAGCGCCCCGACAGGGAGGGACTATGGCTACACCTTC; CDR3aa: CASAPTGRDYGYTF
v_gene: TRBV2; d_gene: -; abundance: -; j_gene: TRBJ2-3; CDR3nt: TGTGCCAGCAGAGAGCTGCTACGGACTATCACAGATACGCAGTATTTT; CDR3aa: CASRELLRTITDTQYF
v_gene: TRBV18; d_gene: -; abundance: -; j_gene: TRBJ1-1; CDR3nt: TGTGCCAGCTCACGTGGTTTAGGCACTGAAGCTTTCTTT; CDR3aa: CASSRGLGTEAFF
v_gene: TRBV7-6; d_gene: -; abundance: few; j_gene: TRBJ2-5; CDR3nt: TGTGCCAGCAGCAGACGCACCACAGGGAGGGGAGAGACCCAGTACTTC; CDR3aa: CASSRRTTGRGETQYF
v_gene: TRBV5-1; d_gene: -; abundance: -; j_gene: TRBJ1-6; CDR3nt: TGCGCCAGCAGCTTGGCTTCGAGGTCGGCGACCTATAATTCACCCCTCCACTTT; CDR3aa: CASSLASRSATYNSPLHF
v_gene: TRBV2; d_gene: -; abundance: few; j_gene: TRBJ2-3; CDR3nt: TGTGCCAGCAGTTTAACAGATGTTGGAGATACGCAGTATTTT; CDR3aa: CASSLTDVGDTQYF
v_gene: TRBV4-2; d_gene: -; abundance: -; j_gene: TRBJ2-5; CDR3nt: TGTGCCAGCAGCCAAGAGGGTGGTAGCCAAGAGACCCAGTACTTC; CDR3aa: CASSQEGGSQETQYF
v_gene: TRBV5-4; d_gene: TRBD2; abundance: few; j_gene: TRBJ2-5; CDR3nt: TGTGCCAGCAGCACTCTGCTAGCGGGGTTCCTCACGGGGACCCAGTACTTC; CDR3aa: CASSTLLAGFLTGTQYF